This T cell receptor beta chain came from a study of blood T cells in healthy people across ages. The second PCR ran roughly 7 to 11 cycles with a sample-barcoded 5' primer and J-beta primers. TCRdb re-derived calls from the 5' RACE reads in MiXCR, one entry per CDR3 protein. The table lists 1,500,000 or so distinct CDR3 sequences, about 45% of them singletons. Germline loops: CDR1 MDHEN, CDR2 SYDVKM. Trimming removed 6 bases from V and 2 bases from J; junction bases left unmatched: 8. There are 16 residues in the CDR3. This sequence was found in a woman aged 18-29 years in good health. V is TRBV28 and J is TRBJ1-5; 9 nucleotides match TRBD1. The sequenced sample was blood. The CDR3 DNA reads TGTGCCAGCAGCTTTACAGGGGGCGCGGGCAATCAGCCCCAGCATTTT. This sequence encodes CASSFTGGAGNQPQHF.